This T cell receptor beta chain came from a study of cytomegalovirus exposure and HLA in healthy donors. Findings and limits, study-wide: A missense variant in DCLRE1C was later tied to TCR beta V- and J-gene trimming.

The CDR3 contains 17 residues. Germline CDR1 is SGHDT and CDR2 is YYEEEE. J lost 4 bases, V lost 2 bases, and 10 bases had no gene match. For this clone: Its antigen is not known.

Primers for the PCR totalled 60 Vbeta and 13 Jbeta. Produced via immunoSEQ multiplex PCR; TCRdb's table is partial and in-frame only. The sample lists about 170,000 clones; 82% were seen once. This receptor was obtained from a male donor in good health and CMV-seronegative. Sequencing was done on a sample of PBMCs. This chain connects TRBV5-6 to TRBJ1-5; 9 nucleotides align to TRBD1. The CDR3 loop is CASSLRFGTGKNQPQHF. CDR3 bases: TGTGCCAGCAGCTTACGTTTCGGGACAGGGAAGAATCAGCCCCAGCATTTT.